This T cell receptor beta chain stems from a study of cytomegalovirus exposure and HLA in healthy donors. The CDR3 extends over 14 amino acids. The V end was cut by 8 bases, the J end by 7 bases, with 17 bases between. CDR1 MNHEY and CDR2 SVGAGI come from the germline V gene. Study-wide points: Beyond CMV serostatus, there was no information to go on about immune exposure. In an earlier analysis, productive rearrangement rates for most beta V segments clustered near 87% or 30%. Excluded were some V segments that proved indistinguishable, including TRBV6-2 and TRBV6-3.

PCR primers comprised 60 Vbeta and 13 Jbeta primers. Sequenced by immunoSEQ multiplex PCR; TCRdb stores in-frame clones only, minus some. The table records tens of thousands of clones, approximately 63% of them present only once. Comments on this clone: The antigen remains undetermined.

The receptor's source is a young woman in good health and CMV-seronegative. Sequenced material: PBMCs. This chain links TRBV6-5 with TRBJ1-4; no reliable D call. This CDR3 reads CASGSTTAGEKLFF. The CDR3 DNA reads as TGTGCCAGCGGTTCGACCACCGCGGGTGAAAAACTGTTTTTT.